This T cell receptor (beta chain) was profiled in a study of CD4 T cells in relation to SARS-CoV-2 and coronaviruses (dated by TCRdb to about 2021). As for the study more broadly: In the ViraFEST assay, PBMCs were grown with antigen for approximately 9 days, and TCR beta CDR3s were then sequenced to identify antigen-specific clonal expansions. For other donors in the study, expansion assays were sequenced with a different, Illumina-based TCR-beta assay. The study assessed, at the TCR clonotype level, memory CD4+ T cell crossreactivity between SARS-CoV-2 and common cold coronavirus spike proteins. HLA restriction was mapped for shared crossreactive spike epitopes using patient-derived lymphoblastoid cell lines. The Adaptive Biotechnologies TCR-sequencing kit was used for samples from a few pre-COVID donors and for the naive versus memory experiments, whereas the other data were Illumina-based. An HIV-1 Nef peptide pool or a no-peptide culture served as the negative reference condition.

Concerning this clone itself: There is no known antigen for this receptor. Qualities for individual bases were not recorded, and no much larger clone is one base off.

CD4+ T cells from unexposed donors were collected before the COVID-19 pandemic (2011-2018). The EasySep CD4+ T cell isolation kit was used to isolate CD4+ T cells once the cultures had run for 10 to 11 days. As cell numbers permitted, CD4+ T cells from unexposed donors were tested for reactivity to SARS-CoV-2 S and N and to four common cold coronavirus spike pools. PBMCs were cultured at 1.5 million to 2 million per well in IMDM supplemented with 5% human AB serum and 9 to 10 IU/ml IL-2. Half of the culture medium was replaced with fresh IL-2-containing medium on days 3 and 7. Triplicate replicate wells were generally used for each peptide culture condition. Leukapheresis product for the unexposed donors was purchased commercially. Ficoll-Paque PLUS gradient centrifugation was used to isolate PBMCs from either whole blood or leukapheresis product. PBMCs were either cryopreserved at -140°C or used fresh in the expansion assay. The QIAamp Micro DNA Kit was used to extract genomic DNA from the CD4+ T cells.

Library preparation employed the immunoSEQ multiplex PCR assay. Turning to the authors' computational methods: During preprocessing, nonproductive sequences were removed, along with CDR3s that did not begin with C, did not end with F or W, or were shorter than 7 amino acids. Antigen-specific clonotypes were called with the MANAFEST web app on the basis of expansion relative to the reference and to other culture wells. A clone was considered positive if the clone showed significant expansion compared with the reference culture in 2 of 3 replicate wells at an FDR below 0.05. Positive clones also required significant expansion versus all other tandem wells and an odds ratio above 5. CDR3 homology was quantified as pairwise Levenshtein distance, calculated with the stringdist R package after three terminal residues were trimmed from each end. TCRdb stores this immuneACCESS table with in-frame sequences only. Part of the clones is absent; in the studies checked, under half of the shortfall reflects unresolved V genes, and no reason is known for the rest. For V, J and clone size, that table is used; D and trimming come from the DNA. The sample contains 20,000 or so clones, roughly three quarters of them found a single time. The ten largest clones represent 16% of the sample.

Overall study results and their limits: Crossreactivity analysis centred on spike protein, so crossreactivity against other viral proteins was not assessed. Pre-pandemic and post-infection samples were not both contributed by any donor, so tracing of the source of pre-existing responses was limited. Compared with monoreactive clones, crossreactive clones had significantly weaker SARS-CoV-2-driven expansion, a result consistent with antigenic imprinting. The study was limited by small numbers of patients and tested TCRs. In about 71% of donors, memory CD4+ clonotypes turned up that crossrecognized SARS-CoV-2 and at least one common cold coronavirus spike.

Inclusive of the bounding cysteine and phenylalanine, the CDR3 is 13 residues long. Kept here is only the CDR3 DNA, which spans 39 bases and is read in frame from base 1. Looking up the germline V gene yields CDR1 SGHTA and CDR2 FQGNSA. V is clipped by 1 base and J by 5 bases, and the sequence between their germline boundaries is 8 bases long. The V and J segments used are TRBV7-2 and TRBJ2-5; no D gene can be assigned with confidence. The source material was CD4+ T cells from PBMCs, cultured in vitro. This receptor was obtained from a human donor in good health. The DNA reads as follows: TGTGCCAGCAGCTTAGAAGGGCTGGAGACCCAGTACTTC. This encodes CASSLEGLETQYF.